The 20 T cell receptor beta chains below all came from one sample that was sequenced in a study of post-analysis software for immune sequencing data. Sequencing libraries made from TCR beta cDNA carried unique molecular identifiers. TCRdb fed the PCR reads into MiXCR, producing one record per CDR3 protein. The profile covers about 680,000 distinct CDR3 sequences, with approximately 59% appearing a single time and around 11% taken by the ten largest. Their antigens are not known. Findings and caveats of the study: There were about five TRBV segments more frequent in patients than controls, and TRBV5-6, TRBV5-1 and TRBV20-1 were among them.

Material for sequencing was blood. The receptors derive from a girl aged 2-10 years with multiple sclerosis.

This clonotype was recorded a few times. The V call is TRBV27, the J call TRBJ2-5, with D possibly matching TRBD2 (5 bases). The germline gives CDR1 MNHEY, CDR2 SMNVEV (reference sequence). The CDR3 consists of 16 residues. V lost 2 bases and J 4 bases, leaving 17 bases between the germline ends. CDR3 coding DNA: TGTGCCAGCAGTTTAACTGCGGGCGCGGTCGCAGAGACCCAGTACTTC. Its translation is CASSLTAGAVAETQYF.

This clonotype came up a few times. The J gene is TRBJ1-1, the V gene TRBV12-3 or TRBV12-4; D is ambiguous. The V end lost 6 bases, the J end lost 10 bases, and 18 bases lay between the germline ends. CDR3 size: 13 residues. The CDR3 protein is CASSMSGDLGAFF. CDR3 bases: TGTGCCAGCAGCATGTCAGGAGATCTAGGAGCTTTCTTT.

The chain has TRBV7-8 and TRBJ2-3; D gene ambiguous. CDR1 is SGHVS and CDR2 is FQNEAQ in the germline V gene. The CDR3 is 15 amino acids. V shed 2 bases and J shed 1 base, with 10 bases lying between them. CDR3 DNA sequence: TGTGCCAGCAGCTTAAATTCGGCGGGCACAGATACGCAGTATTTT. This gives the protein CASSLNSAGTDTQYF.

V is TRBV2 and J is TRBJ2-1, with D possibly matching TRBD1 (6 bases). V shed 3 bases and J shed 0 bases, with 15 bases lying between them. The CDR3 has 17 residues. Per germline, CDR1 SNHLY and CDR2 FYNNEI. CDR3 sequence: CASSDGPGAGSYNEQFF. DNA of the CDR3: TGTGCCAGCAGTGACGGTCCAGGGGCCGGCTCCTACAATGAGCAGTTCTTC.

The chain recombines TRBV29-1 with TRBJ1-2, with D perhaps matching TRBD1 (6 bases). Germline V CDR1 and CDR2: SQVTM, ANQGSEA. The CDR3 sequence is 11 residues long. V shed 6 bases and J shed 5 bases, with 10 bases lying between them. The CDR3 spells CSVQGGYGYTF. In nucleotides, the CDR3 is TGCAGCGTCCAAGGGGGTTATGGCTACACCTTC.

The J gene is TRBJ2-1, the V gene TRBV5-6, with D hard to call. The V and J ends lost 0 bases and 8 bases respectively, with 9 bases between them. The CDR3 length is 13 residues. Germline V lookup: CDR1 SGHDT, CDR2 YYEEEE. The CDR3: CASSLAQSDEQFF. CDR3 bases: TGTGCCAGCAGCTTGGCCCAATCCGATGAGCAGTTCTTC.

The chain employs TRBV7-9 and TRBJ1-2; possibly TRBD1 for D (5 bases). Germline V gene sequence: CDR1 SEHNR, CDR2 FQNEAQ (reference sequence). The CDR3 is made up of 13 amino acids. V lost 1 base to trimming and J lost 4 bases, with 7 bases between them. CDR3 bases: TGTGCCAGCAGCTTAGACGGGGGCTATGGCTACACCTTC. It specifies CASSLDGGYGYTF.

This sequence joins TRBV20-1 and TRBJ2-1; 7 bases are a match to TRBD2. The J segment lost 7 bases and the V segment lost 6 bases, leaving 12 bases of the junction unmatched. Per the germline V gene, CDR1 is DFQATT and CDR2 is SNEGSKA (reference sequence). CDR3 length: 14 amino acids. The CDR3 nucleotides read TGCAGTGCCGAGAGGATAGCGGGTCTTAATGAGCAGTTCTTC. It is translated as CSAERIAGLNEQFF.

This chain joins TRBV12-3 or TRBV12-4 and TRBJ2-1; no clear D. The CDR3 contains 13 residues. V was cut by 1 base and J by 12 bases, with 13 bases left in between. The CDR3, as DNA: TGTGCCAGCAGTTTAGTGGACCCATCTGGGCAGTTCTTC. This sequence encodes CASSLVDPSGQFF.

The rearrangement uses TRBV12-3 or TRBV12-4 and TRBJ1-1; possibly TRBD1 for D (6 bases). The germline V and J ends were trimmed by 7 bases and 7 bases, with 16 bases remaining between them. This CDR3 is 13 amino acids long. CDR3 loop: CASTMTGFGEAFF. The CDR3 DNA reads as TGTGCCAGCACCATGACAGGTTTTGGTGAAGCTTTCTTT.

J is TRBJ1-4 and V is TRBV27; no definite D call. The CDR3 has 14 amino acids. Trimming removed 3 bases from V and 3 bases from J, with 8 bases in between. CDR1 and CDR2 (germline): MNHEY, SMNVEV (reference sequence). CDR3 DNA: TGTGCCAGCAGTTTGGCAGTCTCTAATGAAAAACTGTTTTTT. It yields the protein CASSLAVSNEKLFF.

CDR3 in DNA: TGTGCCAGCAGCCGGGAAGGGACTGGAAACACCATATATTTT. Protein: CASSREGTGNTIYF. V gene TRBV3-1 combines with J gene TRBJ1-3, with D unresolved. Trimming stripped 4 bases from V and 2 bases from J, with 9 bases between. Germline V lookup: CDR1 LGHDT, CDR2 YNNKEL (reference sequence). The CDR3 consists of 14 residues.

The genes are TRBV12-3 or TRBV12-4 and TRBJ2-7; no definite D call. CDR3 size: 14 residues. V was trimmed by 4 bases and J by 3 bases, leaving 13 bases between them. This chain's CDR3 is CASSSSGWGYEQYF. As DNA, the CDR3 is TGTGCCAGCAGTTCCTCGGGCTGGGGCTACGAGCAGTACTTC.

The CDR3 is CASSLSETGNEFF. DNA for the CDR3: TGTGCCAGCAGCCTTTCGGAGACAGGGAATGAGTTCTTC. This chain uses TRBV11-2 with TRBJ2-1; the match to TRBD1 covers 7 bases. V shed 5 bases, J shed 14 bases, and the junction held 12 bases outside the gene matches. Germline lookup yields CDR1 SGHAT and CDR2 FQNNGV. The CDR3 has 13 residues.

The chain joins TRBV25-1 to TRBJ2-5; D is uncertain. V shed 3 bases and J shed 1 base, with 12 bases lying between them. The CDR3 spans 15 residues. In germline, CDR1 is MGHDK, CDR2 SYGVNS. The CDR3 spells CASSEPSPVQETQYF. CDR3 sequence (DNA): TGTGCCAGCAGTGAGCCATCTCCGGTCCAAGAGACCCAGTACTTC.

CDR3 DNA sequence: TGTGCCAGCAGCTTCGGGACTAGCGGATACGATGAGCAGTTCTTC. The encoded protein is CASSFGTSGYDEQFF. The chain has TRBV5-6 and TRBJ2-1; 11 bases match TRBD2. CDR3 length: 15 amino acids. The trim removed 2 bases at V and 8 bases at J, leaving 6 bases unmatched. Germline V lookup: CDR1 SGHDT, CDR2 YYEEEE.

This sequence joins TRBV4-3 and TRBJ2-4; D is undetermined. The V and J ends lost 1 base and 1 base respectively, with 11 bases between them. The length of the CDR3 is 16 residues. The germline V gene has CDR1 LGHNA and CDR2 YSLEER. DNA of the CDR3: TGCGCCAGCAGCCAAGCGATGGCCTGGGCCAAAAACATTCAGTACTTC. Amino acids: CASSQAMAWAKNIQYF.

The CDR3 reads CASSTRVSGANVLTF. The CDR3 DNA follows: TGCGCCAGCAGCACCCGGGTCTCTGGGGCCAACGTCCTGACTTTC. V gene TRBV5-1 combines with J gene TRBJ2-6; the D is unclear. V lost 4 bases, J lost 0 bases, and 8 bases lay in between. CDR1 and CDR2 (germline): SGHRS, YFSETQ. The CDR3 extends over 15 amino acids.

This clonotype was seen only a few times. The V and J genes are TRBV27 and TRBJ2-1; D gene unclear. CDR3 length: 13 amino acids. Germline V CDR1 and CDR2: MNHEY, SMNVEV (reference sequence). V was trimmed by 4 bases and J by 4 bases, leaving 8 bases between them. DNA of the CDR3: TGTGCCAGCAGTTCCGCCGGGTACAATGAGCAGTTCTTC. Its protein is CASSSAGYNEQFF.

CDR3: CASRGTGGLVSRNEQFF. The DNA of the CDR3 is TGTGCCAGCAGGGGGACTGGCGGCTTAGTATCGCGAAATGAGCAGTTCTTC. The V call is TRBV12-3 or TRBV12-4, the J call TRBJ2-1; tentatively, D is TRBD2 (6 bases). This CDR3 is built from 17 residues. V shed 6 bases and J shed 7 bases, with 25 bases lying between them.